The 15 T cell receptor beta chains below come from one sample, sequenced in a study of response to subunit inactivated influenza vaccine. Each CDR3 protein gets one entry after TCRdb re-called the RT-PCR reads with MiXCR. The sample comprises 500,000 to 600,000 distinct CDR3 sequences, about 15% of which are singletons, and approximately 12% rests with the top ten. The sample here was PBMCs from blood, taken about 12 days after vaccination. The receptors were sampled from a man between 50 and 59 years old who received an inactivated influenza vaccine.

This clonotype was observed a handful of times. V gene TRBV15 combines with J gene TRBJ1-4; 7 bases align to TRBD1. The CDR3 has 16 amino acids. CDR1 is LNHNV, CDR2 YYDKDF, per germline (reference sequence). Trimming took 5 bases from V and 11 from J; bases not matched to a gene: 17. This CDR3 is CATSPNRDSPPGKLFF. In nucleotides, the CDR3 is TGTGCCACCAGCCCGAACCGGGACAGTCCGCCGGGTAAACTGTTTTTT.

The genes are TRBV10-1 and TRBJ2-3; 9 positions agree with TRBD1. The CDR3 covers 18 residues. Trimming removed 3 bases from V and 4 bases from J; junction bases left unmatched: 14. Germline V gene data show CDR1 as WNHNN and CDR2 as SYGVQD (reference sequence). The CDR3 spells CASSDQVWDRVLADTQYF. DNA for the CDR3: TGCGCCAGCAGTGATCAGGTCTGGGACAGGGTCTTAGCAGATACGCAGTATTTT.

This clonotype has a count of ten or more. The rearrangement uses TRBV2 and TRBJ2-2; possible D gene TRBD1, 6 bases. The ends were cut back, 7 bases at V and 2 bases at J, with 8 bases in the middle. There are 13 residues in the CDR3. Per germline, CDR1 SNHLY and CDR2 FYNNEI. The CDR3: CASTGVNTGELFF. Here the CDR3 DNA reads TGTGCCAGCACAGGGGTAAACACCGGGGAGCTGTTTTTT. The entire variable domain, with the rest obtained from reference TRBV2 and TRBJ2-2, is as follows: EPEVTQTPSHQVTQMGQEVILRCVPISNHLYFYWYRQILGQKVEFLVSFYNNEISEKSEIFDDQFSVERPDGSNFTLKIRSTKLEDSAMYFCASTGVNTGELFFGEGSRLTVL.

Ten or more counts support this clonotype. The chain combines TRBV7-9 with TRBJ2-3; the match to TRBD2 covers 8 bases. Germline CDR1 SEHNR, CDR2 FQNEAQ (reference sequence). This CDR3 has 16 residues. The junction had 11 bases not matched to a gene; V was cut back by 5 bases and J by 4 bases. The CDR3 DNA follows: TGTGCCAGCAGCGTCACTCACCCCGGGGGGGCAGATACGCAGTATTTT. It specifies CASSVTHPGGADTQYF.

This clonotype came up a few times. The V call is TRBV12-3 or TRBV12-4, the J call TRBJ1-1; 8 bases agree with TRBD1. This CDR3 has 17 amino acids. Trimming cost V 1 base and J 0 bases; bases outside gene matches: 7. CDR3 in DNA: TGTGCCAGCAGTTTAGGCGCCAGGGGGCTCATGAACACTGAAGCTTTCTTT. This sequence encodes CASSLGARGLMNTEAFF.

This clonotype was seen more than once but under ten times. The chain is built from TRBV18 and TRBJ2-7; TRBD2 might be the D (5 bases). The CDR3 covers 12 residues. The germline CDR1 and CDR2 sequences are KGHSH and LQKENI. V lost 6 bases and J lost 6, with 12 bases in between. DNA of the CDR3: TGTGCCAGCTCGGCCAATGAGGGCGAGCAGTACTTC. This gives the protein CASSANEGEQYF.

This clonotype was found a few times. This CDR3 is CASSVSGGHYNEQFF. The CDR3 nucleotides read TGTGCCAGCAGCGTTAGCGGGGGCCACTACAATGAGCAGTTCTTC. J is TRBJ2-1 and V is TRBV9, with 9 bases fitting TRBD2. The V gene end was trimmed by 2 bases and the J gene end by 3 bases; junction bases not matched to a gene: 3. The CDR3 loop spans 15 amino acids. The germline V gene has CDR1 SGDLS and CDR2 YYNGEE.

This clonotype was counted only a few times. In nucleotides, the CDR3 is TGCAGTGCTAGGACTAGCGGGGACACCGGGGAGCTGTTTTTT. This encodes CSARTSGDTGELFF. The chain links TRBV20-1 to TRBJ2-2, with 11 bases aligning to TRBD2. V was pared by 3 bases and J by 3 bases, with 0 bases of the junction left unmatched. CDR1 is DFQATT and CDR2 is SNEGSKA in the germline V gene (reference sequence). CDR3 size: 14 residues.

This clonotype has a count of ten or more. The chain combines TRBV2 with TRBJ1-6; D uncertain. Germline CDR1 reads SNHLY; CDR2 reads FYNNEI. This CDR3 spans 11 amino acids. Trimming cost V 2 bases and J 9 bases, with 2 bases left between them. CDR3 nucleotide sequence: TGTGCCAGCAGTGAATTTTCACCCCTCCACTTT. This sequence encodes CASSEFSPLHF.

This chain joins TRBV11-2 and TRBJ2-3, with D unresolved. This CDR3 is built from 13 residues. Deletions cut 4 bases from V and 7 bases from J, with 12 bases between. Per the germline V gene, CDR1 is SGHAT and CDR2 is FQNNGV. The chain's CDR3 is CASSSPLSNTQYF. CDR3 nucleotide sequence: TGTGCCAGCAGCTCCCCCCTGTCAAATACGCAGTATTTT.

This clonotype has only a few counts. The J gene is TRBJ2-1, the V gene TRBV7-8; D is uncertain. Germline CDR1 SGHVS, CDR2 FQNEAQ. The V end was cut by 6 bases, the J end by 4 bases, with 16 bases between. The CDR3 is 15 residues long. In nucleotides, the CDR3 is TGTGCCAGCAGTTCCGTAGAGGTGAGGTACAATGAGCAGTTCTTC. Translated, it gives CASSSVEVRYNEQFF.

This clonotype was detected a few times. This chain joins TRBV10-3 and TRBJ2-3, with 12 bases aligning to TRBD1. CDR3 size: 18 residues. Germline CDR1 reads ENHRY; CDR2 reads SYGVKD. The ends lost 0 bases at V and 9 bases at J; junction bases unmatched: 13. CDR3 nucleotide sequence: TGTGCCATCAGTGAGTCGTTTGGGACAGGGGGCGCGGTAATCACGCAGTATTTT. Translated: CAISESFGTGGAVITQYF.

This clonotype was observed a few times. The chain joins TRBV20-1 to TRBJ2-7, with 8 positions matching TRBD1. CDR3 length equals 15 residues. The germline V gene has CDR1 DFQATT and CDR2 SNEGSKA (reference sequence). V shed 0 bases and J 4 bases; nucleotides not matched to a gene: 8. The chain's CDR3 is CSAREGTGGIYEQYF. DNA of the CDR3: TGCAGTGCTAGAGAAGGAACAGGGGGTATATACGAGCAGTACTTC.

The chain employs TRBV29-1 and TRBJ2-1, with TRBD2 matching over 7 bases. The trim removed 0 bases at V and 0 bases at J, leaving 17 bases unmatched. The germline V gene encodes CDR1 SQVTM and CDR2 ANQGSEA. The CDR3 is 20 amino acids. As DNA, the CDR3 is TGCAGCGTTGAAGATTTCTACGTGGCTAGCGGACGAAACTCCTACAATGAGCAGTTCTTC. It codes for CSVEDFYVASGRNSYNEQFF.

The table lists this clonotype with a few counts. This rearrangement joins TRBV20-1 to TRBJ2-7, with 11 positions matching TRBD2. Germline CDR1 is DFQATT and CDR2 is SNEGSKA (reference sequence). V was pared by 3 bases and J by 2 bases, with 6 bases of the junction left unmatched. This CDR3 has 15 amino acids. The CDR3 sequence is CSARDVTSGAYEQYF. The CDR3 region has the DNA TGCAGTGCTAGGGATGTGACTAGCGGGGCCTACGAGCAGTACTTC.